This T cell receptor beta chain was retrieved from a study of shared clonotypes between healthy human individuals. Study information: With ages of 18 to 49, the donors were a couple of women and a few men.

Clones were sequenced by immunoSEQ multiplex PCR, and TCRdb holds only the in-frame ones, with some missing. This sample has about half a million clones; around three quarters occur once, and the top ten carry less than 15%. Healthy adults negative for HIV, lacking recent acute infections or vaccinations, served as donors. Remarks on this clone: What it binds is not known.

Study-wide findings and caveats: Few donors restricted represented genetic and exposure-history diversity. It was only blood that was sampled, and tissue repertoires likely differ.

V gave up 3 bases and J gave up 0 bases, with 7 bases separating them. The CDR3 has 15 amino acids. CDR1 and CDR2 (germline): SGHRS, YFSETQ. The chain carries TRBV5-1 and TRBJ2-6; the D is unclear. The clonotype originates from a woman aged 40 to 55 in good health. Some clones in this sample may be carry-over from other donors' samples. Specimen: PBMCs. This chain's CDR3 is CASSSESSGANVLTF. CDR3 sequence (DNA): TGCGCCAGCAGCTCGGAATCCTCTGGGGCCAACGTCCTGACTTTC.